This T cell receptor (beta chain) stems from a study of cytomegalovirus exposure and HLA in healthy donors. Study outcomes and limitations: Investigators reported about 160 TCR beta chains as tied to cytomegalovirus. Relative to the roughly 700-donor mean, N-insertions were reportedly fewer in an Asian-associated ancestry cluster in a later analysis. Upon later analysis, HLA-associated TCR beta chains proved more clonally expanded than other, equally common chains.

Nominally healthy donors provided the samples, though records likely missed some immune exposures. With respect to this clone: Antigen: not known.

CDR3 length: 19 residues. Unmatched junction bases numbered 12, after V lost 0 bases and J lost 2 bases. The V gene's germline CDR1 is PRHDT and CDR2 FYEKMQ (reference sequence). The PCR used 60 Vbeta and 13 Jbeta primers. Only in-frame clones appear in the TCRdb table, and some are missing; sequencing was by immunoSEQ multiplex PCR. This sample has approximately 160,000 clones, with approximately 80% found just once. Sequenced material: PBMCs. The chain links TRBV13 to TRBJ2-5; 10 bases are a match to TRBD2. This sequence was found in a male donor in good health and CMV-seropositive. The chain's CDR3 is CASSLGRASGGPFQETQYF. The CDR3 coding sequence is TGTGCCAGCAGCTTAGGCCGGGCTAGCGGGGGACCTTTTCAAGAGACCCAGTACTTC.